This TCR beta chain was retrieved from a study of blood T cell repertoires in COVID-19. Study overall: Sites in the United States, Italy and Spain provided acute and convalescent COVID-19 samples. Sample material is recorded as cDNA or gDNA derived from T cells, B-cell-depleted T cells, or PBMCs.

This CDR3 spans 14 amino acids. Trimming took 8 bases from V and 4 from J, leaving 14 bases between them. CDR1 and CDR2 (germline): MNHEY, SVGAGI. Per the study methods: Estimation of nucleated cell counts was performed using reference gene primer amplification. Sequencing used immunoSEQ multiplex PCR; TCRdb keeps in-frame clones, though not all of them. V, J and clone size are those of that table, while D and trimming were read from the DNA. The top ten hold approximately 5.4% of the sample, which has roughly 100,000 clones, 85% to 95% seen once. V usage is TRBV6-5 and J usage is TRBJ2-2, with a weak D call TRBD1 (5 bases). The sample consisted of peripheral blood. The sequence derives from a man aged 50 or older with active COVID-19. The DNA for the CDR3 is TGTGCCAGCGTAAAAGGGGCTGGCACCGGGGAGCTGTTTTTT. It is translated as CASVKGAGTGELFF.